This T cell receptor beta chain was captured in a study of identical twins. One entry per CDR3 protein results from TCRdb running MiXCR on the 5' RACE reads. The sample gives more than 400,000 distinct CDR3 sequences, around 15% of which show up once; around 0.48% is in the top ten. Findings and caveats of the study: It was possible that invariant MAIT and iNKT cells partly confounded the zero-insertion analyses.

This clonotype turned up a few times. Its target is unknown. Trimming took 6 bases from V and 4 from J, leaving 21 bases between them. The CDR3 sequence is 16 residues long. This sample was shared with a second study, whose subject was yellow fever vaccine responses in identical twins.

The sample taken for sequencing was CD4+ T cells sorted from blood. The genes are TRBV12-3 or TRBV12-4 and TRBJ1-1; no reliable D call. The sequence came from a young woman in good health. CDR3 DNA: TGTGCCAGCAGAAGGGAGCAGGTTAATCTGGGCACTGAAGCTTTCTTT. Translating gives CASRREQVNLGTEAFF.